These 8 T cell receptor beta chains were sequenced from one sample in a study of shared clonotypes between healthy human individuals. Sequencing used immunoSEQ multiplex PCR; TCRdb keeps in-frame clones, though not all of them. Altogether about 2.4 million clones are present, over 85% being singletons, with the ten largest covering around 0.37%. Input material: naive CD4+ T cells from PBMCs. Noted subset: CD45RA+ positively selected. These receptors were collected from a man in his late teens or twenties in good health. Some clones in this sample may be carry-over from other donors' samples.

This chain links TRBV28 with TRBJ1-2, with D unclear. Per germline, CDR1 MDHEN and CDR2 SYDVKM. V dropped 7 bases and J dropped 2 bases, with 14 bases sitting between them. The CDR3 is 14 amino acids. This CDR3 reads CASKWDGLNYGYTF. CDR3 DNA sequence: TGTGCCAGCAAGTGGGATGGGCTGAACTATGGCTACACCTTC.

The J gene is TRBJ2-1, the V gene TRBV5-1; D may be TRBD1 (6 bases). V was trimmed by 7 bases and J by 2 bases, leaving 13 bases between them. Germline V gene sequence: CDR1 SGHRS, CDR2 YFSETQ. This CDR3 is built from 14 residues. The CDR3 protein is CASSQGIAYNEQFF. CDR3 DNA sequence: TGCGCCAGCTCGCAGGGGATCGCCTACAATGAGCAGTTCTTC. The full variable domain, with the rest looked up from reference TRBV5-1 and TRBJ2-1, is KAGVTQTPRYLIKTRGQQVTLSCSPISGHRSVSWYQQTPGQGLQFLFEYFSETQRNKGNFPGRFSGRQFSNSRSEMNVSTLELGDSALYLCASSQGIAYNEQFFGPGTRLTVL.

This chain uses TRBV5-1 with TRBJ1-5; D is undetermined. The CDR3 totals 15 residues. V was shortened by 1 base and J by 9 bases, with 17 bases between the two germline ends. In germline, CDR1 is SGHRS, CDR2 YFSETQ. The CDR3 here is CASSLTPNGSGPQHF. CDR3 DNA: TGCGCCAGCAGCTTGACCCCGAACGGGTCTGGGCCCCAGCATTTT. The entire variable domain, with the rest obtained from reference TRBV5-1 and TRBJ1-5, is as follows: KAGVTQTPRYLIKTRGQQVTLSCSPISGHRSVSWYQQTPGQGLQFLFEYFSETQRNKGNFPGRFSGRQFSNSRSEMNVSTLELGDSALYLCASSLTPNGSGPQHFGDGTRLSIL.

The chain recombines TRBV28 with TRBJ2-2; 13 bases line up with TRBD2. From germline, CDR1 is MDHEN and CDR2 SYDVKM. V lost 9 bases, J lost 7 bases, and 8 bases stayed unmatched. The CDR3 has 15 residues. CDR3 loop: CASRTSGSSVGELFF. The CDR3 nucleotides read TGTGCCAGTCGGACTAGCGGGAGCTCGGTCGGGGAGCTGTTTTTT.

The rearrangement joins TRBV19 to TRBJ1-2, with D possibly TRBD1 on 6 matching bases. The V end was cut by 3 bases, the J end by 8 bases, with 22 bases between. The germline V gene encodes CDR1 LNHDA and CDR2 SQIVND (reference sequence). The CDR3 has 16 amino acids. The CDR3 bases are TGTGCCAGTAGTATTGGGGGCGCAGGGACCCCCCACGGCTACACCTTC. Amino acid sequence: CASSIGGAGTPHGYTF.

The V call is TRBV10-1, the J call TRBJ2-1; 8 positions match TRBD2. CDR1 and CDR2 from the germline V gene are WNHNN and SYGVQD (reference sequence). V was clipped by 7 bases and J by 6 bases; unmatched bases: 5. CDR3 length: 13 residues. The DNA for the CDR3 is TGCGCCAGCAATAGCGGGGAGGGCAATGAGCAGTTCTTC. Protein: CASNSGEGNEQFF.

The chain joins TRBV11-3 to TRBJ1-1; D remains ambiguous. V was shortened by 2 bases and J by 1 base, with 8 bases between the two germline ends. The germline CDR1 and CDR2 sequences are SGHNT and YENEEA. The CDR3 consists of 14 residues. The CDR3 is CASSLSGSNTEAFF. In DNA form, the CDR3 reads TGTGCCAGCAGCTTATCAGGCTCGAACACTGAAGCTTTCTTT. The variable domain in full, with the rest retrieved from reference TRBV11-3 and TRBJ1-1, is EAGVVQSPRYKIIEKKQPVAFWCNPISGHNTLYWYLQNLGQGPELLIRYENEEAVDDSQLPKDRFSAERLKGVDSTLKIQPAELGDSAVYLCASSLSGSNTEAFFGQGTRLTVV.

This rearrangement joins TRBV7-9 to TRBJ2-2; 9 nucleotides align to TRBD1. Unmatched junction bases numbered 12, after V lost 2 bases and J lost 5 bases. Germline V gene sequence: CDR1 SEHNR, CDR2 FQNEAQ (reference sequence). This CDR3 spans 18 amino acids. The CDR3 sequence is CASSLLGAGTGRTGELFF. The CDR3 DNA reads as TGTGCCAGCAGCTTACTCGGGGCCGGGACAGGGCGAACCGGGGAGCTGTTTTTT.